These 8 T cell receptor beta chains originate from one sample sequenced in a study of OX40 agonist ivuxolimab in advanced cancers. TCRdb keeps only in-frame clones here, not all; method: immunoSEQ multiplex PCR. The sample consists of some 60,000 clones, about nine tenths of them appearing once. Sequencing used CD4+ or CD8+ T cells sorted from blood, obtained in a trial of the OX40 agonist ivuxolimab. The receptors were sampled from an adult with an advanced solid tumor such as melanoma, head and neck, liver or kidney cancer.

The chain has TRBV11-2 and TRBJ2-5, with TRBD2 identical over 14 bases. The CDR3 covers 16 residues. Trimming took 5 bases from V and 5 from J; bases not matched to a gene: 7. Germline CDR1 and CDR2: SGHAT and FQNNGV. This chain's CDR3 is CASSPGLAGGRETQYF. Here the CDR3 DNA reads TGTGCCAGCAGCCCCGGACTAGCGGGAGGTCGGGAGACCCAGTACTTC. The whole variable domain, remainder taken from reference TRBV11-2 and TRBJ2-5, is EAGVAQSPRYKIIEKRQSVAFWCNPISGHATLYWYQQILGQGPKLLIQFQNNGVVDDSQLPKDRFSAERLKGVDSTLKIQPAKLEDSAVYLCASSPGLAGGRETQYFGPGTRLLVL.

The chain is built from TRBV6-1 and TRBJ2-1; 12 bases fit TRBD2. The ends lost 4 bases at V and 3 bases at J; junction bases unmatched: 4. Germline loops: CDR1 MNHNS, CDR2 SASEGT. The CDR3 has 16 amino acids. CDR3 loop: CASSGLAGGNYNEQFF. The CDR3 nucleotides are TGTGCCAGCAGTGGTCTAGCGGGAGGGAACTACAATGAGCAGTTCTTC.

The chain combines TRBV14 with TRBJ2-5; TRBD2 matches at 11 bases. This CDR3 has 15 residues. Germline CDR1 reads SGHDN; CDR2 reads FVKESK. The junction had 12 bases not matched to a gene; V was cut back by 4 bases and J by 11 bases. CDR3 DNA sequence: TGTGCCAGCAGCCCGACTAGCGGGGCCACGCGGGAGCAGTACTTC. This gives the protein CASSPTSGATREQYF.

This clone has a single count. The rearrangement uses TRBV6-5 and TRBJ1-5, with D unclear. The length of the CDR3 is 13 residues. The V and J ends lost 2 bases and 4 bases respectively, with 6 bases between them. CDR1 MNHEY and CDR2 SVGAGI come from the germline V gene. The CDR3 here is CASSYVENQPQHF. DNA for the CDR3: TGTGCCAGCAGTTACGTGGAAAATCAGCCCCAGCATTTT.

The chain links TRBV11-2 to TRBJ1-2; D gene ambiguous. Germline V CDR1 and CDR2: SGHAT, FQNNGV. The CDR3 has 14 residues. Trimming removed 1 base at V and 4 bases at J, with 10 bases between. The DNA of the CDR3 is TGTGCCAGCAGCTTAGTAGTAGGAGTCTATGGCTACACCTTC. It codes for CASSLVVGVYGYTF.

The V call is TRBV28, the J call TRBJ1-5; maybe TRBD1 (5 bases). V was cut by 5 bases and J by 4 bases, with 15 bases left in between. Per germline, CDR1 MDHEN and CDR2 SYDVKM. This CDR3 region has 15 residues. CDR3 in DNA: TGTGCCAGCAGTCCCTCGGGGGGGACTAATCAGCCCCAGCATTTT. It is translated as CASSPSGGTNQPQHF.

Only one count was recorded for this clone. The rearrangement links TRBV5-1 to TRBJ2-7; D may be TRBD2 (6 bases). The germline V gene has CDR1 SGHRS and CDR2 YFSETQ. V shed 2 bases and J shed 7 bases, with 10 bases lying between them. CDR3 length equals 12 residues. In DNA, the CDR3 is TGCGCCAGCAGCTTTCTCAGCGGGGAGCAGTACTTC. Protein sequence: CASSFLSGEQYF.

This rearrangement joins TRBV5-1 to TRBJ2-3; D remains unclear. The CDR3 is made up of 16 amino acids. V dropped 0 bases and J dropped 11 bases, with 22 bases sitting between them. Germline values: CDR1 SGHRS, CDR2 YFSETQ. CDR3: CASSLALVQQTRGQYF. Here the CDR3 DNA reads TGCGCCAGCAGCTTGGCCTTAGTCCAACAGACCCGAGGGCAGTATTTT.